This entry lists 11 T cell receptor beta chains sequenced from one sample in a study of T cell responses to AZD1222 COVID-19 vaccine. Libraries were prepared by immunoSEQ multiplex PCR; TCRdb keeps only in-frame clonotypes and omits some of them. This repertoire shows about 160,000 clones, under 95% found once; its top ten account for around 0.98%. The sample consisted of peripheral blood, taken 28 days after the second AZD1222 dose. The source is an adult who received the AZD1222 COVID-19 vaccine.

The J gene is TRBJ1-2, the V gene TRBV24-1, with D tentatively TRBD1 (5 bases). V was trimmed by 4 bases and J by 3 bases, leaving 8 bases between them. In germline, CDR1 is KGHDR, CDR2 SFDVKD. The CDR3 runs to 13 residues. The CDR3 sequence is CATSEGPHYGYTF. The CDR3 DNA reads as TGTGCCACCAGTGAGGGACCCCACTATGGCTACACCTTC.

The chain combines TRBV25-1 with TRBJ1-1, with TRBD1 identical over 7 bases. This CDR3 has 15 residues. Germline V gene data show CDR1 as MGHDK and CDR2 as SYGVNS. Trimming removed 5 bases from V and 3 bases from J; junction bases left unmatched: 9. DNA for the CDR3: TGTGCCAGCAGTTGGGCCCAGGGGGGGGACACTGAAGCTTTCTTT. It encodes CASSWAQGGDTEAFF.

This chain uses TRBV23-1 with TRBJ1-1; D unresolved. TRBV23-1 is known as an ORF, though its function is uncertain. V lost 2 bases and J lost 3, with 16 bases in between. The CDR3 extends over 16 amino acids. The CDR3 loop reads CASSQGVKRRDTEAFF. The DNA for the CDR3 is TGCGCCAGCAGTCAAGGTGTAAAGAGGCGGGACACTGAAGCTTTCTTT.

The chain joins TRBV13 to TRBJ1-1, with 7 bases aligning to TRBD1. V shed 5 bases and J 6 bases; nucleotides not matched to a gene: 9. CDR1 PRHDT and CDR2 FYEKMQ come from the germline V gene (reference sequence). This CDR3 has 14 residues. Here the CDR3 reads CASSVGQRVPEAFF. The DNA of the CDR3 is TGTGCCAGCAGCGTGGGACAGAGGGTCCCTGAAGCTTTCTTT. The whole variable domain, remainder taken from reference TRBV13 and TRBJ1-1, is AAGVIQSPRHLIKEKRETATLKCYPIPRHDTVYWYQQGPGQDPQFLISFYEKMQSDKGSIPDRFSAQQFSDYHSELNMSSLELGDSALYFCASSVGQRVPEAFFGQGTRLTVV.

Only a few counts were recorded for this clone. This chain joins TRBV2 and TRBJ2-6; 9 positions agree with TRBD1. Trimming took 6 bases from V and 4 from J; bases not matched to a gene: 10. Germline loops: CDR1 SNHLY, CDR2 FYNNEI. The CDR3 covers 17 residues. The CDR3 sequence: CASSPTQGARGANVLTF. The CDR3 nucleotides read TGTGCCAGCAGCCCGACACAGGGGGCGAGGGGGGCCAACGTCCTGACTTTC.

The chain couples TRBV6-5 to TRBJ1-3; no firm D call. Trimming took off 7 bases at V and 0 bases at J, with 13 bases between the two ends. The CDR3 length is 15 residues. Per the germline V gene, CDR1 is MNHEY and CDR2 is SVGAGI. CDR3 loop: CASTEGGFSGNTIYF. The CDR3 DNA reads TGTGCCAGCACCGAGGGTGGGTTCTCTGGAAACACCATATATTTT.

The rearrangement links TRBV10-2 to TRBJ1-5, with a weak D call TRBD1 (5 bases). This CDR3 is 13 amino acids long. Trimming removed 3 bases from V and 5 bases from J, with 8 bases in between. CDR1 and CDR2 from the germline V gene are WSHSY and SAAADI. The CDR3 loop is CASSELQDQPQHF. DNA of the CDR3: TGCGCCAGCAGTGAATTACAGGATCAGCCCCAGCATTTT.

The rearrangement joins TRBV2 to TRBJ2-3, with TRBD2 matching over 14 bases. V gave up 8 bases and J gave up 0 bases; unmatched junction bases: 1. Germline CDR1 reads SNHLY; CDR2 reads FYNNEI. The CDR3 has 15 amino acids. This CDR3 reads CASRLAGGSTDTQYF. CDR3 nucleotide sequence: TGTGCCAGCCGACTAGCGGGGGGGAGCACAGATACGCAGTATTTT.

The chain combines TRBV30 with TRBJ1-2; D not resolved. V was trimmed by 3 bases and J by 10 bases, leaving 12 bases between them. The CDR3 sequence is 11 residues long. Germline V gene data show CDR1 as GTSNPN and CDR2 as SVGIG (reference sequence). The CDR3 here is CAWSRRQLYTF. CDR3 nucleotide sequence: TGTGCCTGGAGCCGGAGGCAGCTCTACACCTTC.

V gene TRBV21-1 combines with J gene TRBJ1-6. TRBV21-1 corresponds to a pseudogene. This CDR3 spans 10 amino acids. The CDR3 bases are TGTGCCAGCACCCCAAAGACCCTCCACTTT. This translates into CASTPKTLHF.

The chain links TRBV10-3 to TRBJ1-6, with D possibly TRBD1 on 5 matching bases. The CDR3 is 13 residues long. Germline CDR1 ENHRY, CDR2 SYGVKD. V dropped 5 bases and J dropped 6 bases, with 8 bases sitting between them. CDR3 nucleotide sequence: TGTGCCATCAGTTCAGGGCGTAATTCACCCCTCCACTTT. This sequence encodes CAISSGRNSPLHF.